This passage covers 21 T cell receptor delta chains from one sample sequenced in a study of γδ T cells in repeated Plasmodium falciparum infection (dated by TCRdb to the early 2020s). Library preparation employed multiplex PCR. TCRdb lists the instrument as Illumina MiSeq. TCRdb called clones anew from the public reads via CATT; matching DNA rows were later pooled. This sample gives roughly 93,000 delta-chain clones in total; about 1.5% of them show up just once. The ten largest clones take up roughly 8.1% of the sample. For bulk TCR repertoire analysis, Vgamma9/Vdelta2+ and Vdelta2-negative gammadelta T cell populations were flow-sorted out of peripheral blood mononuclear cells. Sequenced material: gamma-delta T cells from blood. These TCRs come from a pool of human donors (malaria-infected and uninfected, not separated).

Worth noting for this clone: The mismatch at residue 6 between this DNA's translation and the TCRdb protein of a much larger clone likely reflects a read error; the protein shown is translated from the DNA. This chain joins TRDV3 and TRDJ1, with D perhaps matching TRDD3 (5 bases). In the absence of a J gene in TCRdb, the DNA was matched to germline to assign it here. Germline V gene lookup returns CDR1 TVYSNPD and CDR2 GDNSRS (reference sequence). With 2 bases removed from V and 1 base from J, the gap between germline ends came to 17 bases. This CDR3 is built from 15 residues. In nucleotides, the CDR3 is TGTGCCTTTTACACGAACTGGAATGGCACCGATAAACTCATCTTT. Amino acid sequence: CAFYTNWNGTDKLIF.

Of note for this clone: This DNA's translation and the protein TCRdb lists, from a much larger clone, do not match at residue 11, likely due to a read error; the protein shown is translated from the DNA. The chain uses TRDV2 and TRDJ1, with 9 bases that match TRDD3. The J gene, left out of TCRdb, was set here by checking the DNA against germline. Germline values: CDR1 GEAIGNYY, CDR2 EKD. The V gene end was trimmed by 2 bases and the J gene end by 7 bases; junction bases not matched to a gene: 10. CDR3 length equals 15 residues. The CDR3 protein is CACDILGEGSGKLIF. As DNA, the CDR3 is TGTGCCTGTGACATACTGGGGGAAGGTAGCGGTAAACTCATCTTT.

On this clone itself: The protein TCRdb lists belongs to a much larger clone and differs from this DNA's translation at residue 4, which points to a read error; the protein shown is made from the DNA. The rearrangement links TRDV2 to TRDJ3; no clear D. No J gene was available from TCRdb, and it was assigned here by a germline match of the DNA. CDR1 and CDR2 (germline): GEAIGNYY, EKD. CDR3 length: 18 residues. For the CDR3, the DNA is TGTGCCTGTAACACTGCAGGTCAGAGCTCCTGGGACACCCGACAGATGTTTTTC. It translates to CACNTAGQSSWDTRQMFF.

This clone was seen a handful of times. The TCRdb protein comes from a much larger clone and disagrees with this DNA's translation at residue 6, likely due to a read error; the protein given here is derived from the DNA. This CDR3 reads CAYRSDQILPYLTGGYDKLIF. For the CDR3, the DNA is TGTGCTTATAGGAGCGACCAGATCCTACCGTACCTAACTGGGGGATACGATAAACTCATCTTT. J is TRDJ1 and V is TRAV38-2/DV8; 11 bases line up with TRDD3. Assignment of the J gene here rests on matching the DNA to germline, because TCRdb gives none. With V trimmed by 0 bases and J by 4 bases, 20 bases remained unmatched. This CDR3 is 21 amino acids long. CDR1 TSESDYY and CDR2 QEAYKQQN come from the germline V gene.

The sample holds a few counts of this clone. The TCRdb record carries a much larger clone's protein, which differs from this DNA's translation at residue 4; a read error is the likely cause, and the protein listed here is the DNA translation. This sequence joins TRDV2 and TRDJ1, with 9 bases aligning to TRDD2. TCRdb does not report a J gene; here it was assigned by matching the DNA to germline references. Germline V lookup: CDR1 GEAIGNYY, CDR2 EKD. CDR3 length: 14 residues. The CDR3 is CACATLPTADKLIF. CDR3 coding DNA: TGTGCCTGTGCCACCCTTCCTACTGCCGATAAACTCATCTTT.

Concerning this clone: A read error is the likely source, as a far larger clone sits one nucleotide away. This sample also contains other DNA sequences that code for the same CDR3. The chain employs TRDV2 and TRDJ2; 11 bases agree with TRDD3. TCRdb is silent on the J gene; assignment here came from matching the DNA to germline. The CDR3 length is 16 residues. Germline V gene lookup returns CDR1 GEAIGNYY and CDR2 EKD. The DNA of the CDR3 is TGCGCCTGTGACAGAGTACTGGGGGATATGACAGCACAACTCTTCTTT. The encoded protein is CACDRVLGDMTAQLFF.

This clone occurred a few times. TCRdb's protein for this DNA is that of a much larger clone and differs from the translation at residue 11, likely a read error; the protein shown is the DNA translation. The rearrangement joins TRDV1 to TRDJ1; D possibly corresponds to TRDD3 (6 bases). TCRdb gives no J gene; it was assigned here by matching the DNA to germline. The CDR3 is 19 residues long. V dropped 7 bases and J dropped 1 base, with 28 bases sitting between them. The germline V gene has CDR1 TSWWSYY and CDR2 QGS. The CDR3 loop reads CALAFQREGGPWPTDKLIF. CDR3 bases: TGTGCTCTTGCGTTCCAACGAGAAGGGGGACCCTGGCCCACCGATAAACTCATCTTT.

A word on this clone: This DNA translates differently at residue 16 from the TCRdb protein, which is that of a much larger clone; a read error is likely, and the protein shown is the DNA's own translation. The chain has TRDV1 and TRDJ1, with 9 bases identical to TRDD2. Assignment of the J gene here rests on matching the DNA to germline, because TCRdb gives none. CDR3 size: 24 residues. CDR1 and CDR2 (germline): TSWWSYY, QGS. V lost 0 bases to trimming and J lost 0 bases; unmatched junction nucleotides: 26. CDR3 amino acids: CALGELGAFLLLGSTRPYTDKLIF. The CDR3 DNA is TGTGCTCTTGGGGAACTAGGGGCCTTCCTACTACTGGGGTCGACCAGGCCGTACACCGATAAACTCATCTTT.

In the case of this clone: TCRdb's listed protein matches a much larger clone and diverges from this DNA's translation at residue 7, likely through a read error; the protein shown comes from the DNA. V gene TRDV1 combines with J gene TRDJ1; D is unresolved. Here the J gene came from matching the DNA to germline, since TCRdb omits it. CDR3 length equals 18 residues. V lost 0 bases, J lost 7 bases, and 24 bases lay in between. Germline V gene sequence: CDR1 TSWWSYY, CDR2 QGS. The CDR3: CALGELSPIPGESGKLIF. The CDR3, as DNA: TGTGCTCTTGGGGAACTTTCCCCCATTCCGGGCGAATCTGGTAAACTCATCTTT.

The sample holds many counts of this clone. A far larger clone is only one base removed, so a read error is likely. The same CDR3 is also encoded by other DNA sequences in this sample. J is TRDJ1 and V is TRDV1; TRDD3 matches 8 bases. The J gene, missing from TCRdb, was assigned here through DNA to germline matching. There are 17 residues in the CDR3. Per the germline V gene, CDR1 is TSWWSYY and CDR2 is QGS. DNA of the CDR3: TGCGCTCTTGGGGAAATCTGGGGGAGCCCCCTCACCGATAAACTCATCTTT. Translation: CALGEIWGSPLTDKLIF.

A few counts support this clone. The TCRdb protein, from a much larger clone, departs from this DNA's translation at residue 11, likely by read error; the protein shown derives from the DNA. J is TRDJ1 and V is TRDV1, with 10 bases that match TRDD3. As TCRdb names no J gene, one was assigned here on the basis of a DNA match to germline. V gave up 4 bases and J gave up 4 bases; unmatched junction bases: 36. The CDR3 covers 25 residues. Germline V lookup: CDR1 TSWWSYY, CDR2 QGS. DNA for the CDR3: TGTGCTCTTGGGGTCCGGCCTTCCTTCCATCTTTACTGGGGGATTCCTTCCCTTTTGATCGATAAACTCATCTTT. It codes for CALGVRPSFHLYWGIPSLLIDKLIF.

This clone has a handful of counts. TCRdb lists the protein of a much larger clone for this DNA, which differs at residue 15, so this is likely a read error; the protein given here is translated from the DNA itself. The chain recombines TRDV1 with TRDJ1, with D perhaps TRDD3 (6 bases). In the absence of a J gene in TCRdb, the DNA was matched to germline to assign it here. This CDR3 spans 25 amino acids. Trimming stripped 2 bases from V and 0 bases from J, with 40 bases between. Germline values: CDR1 TSWWSYY, CDR2 QGS. The CDR3 loop is CALGEETPSWYFVTSTGPYTDKLIF. The CDR3 DNA reads TGTGCTCTTGGGGAAGAAACCCCCAGTTGGTACTTTGTTACTTCGACTGGGCCTTACACCGATAAACTCATCTTT.

This clone was detected a few times. The protein in TCRdb stems from a much larger clone and differs at residue 19 from this DNA's translation, likely a read error; here the protein is translated from the DNA. The V gene is TRDV2, but the J gene lacks a call; the D segment call TRDD3 is taken from the table without a DNA check. Per the germline V gene, CDR1 is GEAIGNYY and CDR2 is EKD. This CDR3 is built from 21 residues. The CDR3 region has the DNA TGTGCCTGTGACACCGTACTGGGGGACCAAAACTCCTCCTGGGACACCCGACAGACGTTTTTC. Amino acid sequence: CACDTVLGDQNSSWDTRQTFF.

The table lists this clone with a few counts. A far larger clone lies a single base away; this is likely a read error. The same CDR3 also results from other DNA sequences found in this sample. V is TRDV1 and J is TRDJ1; possibly TRDD3 for D (6 bases). TCRdb supplies no J gene; here it was assigned by aligning the nucleotide sequence to germline. The germline V gene has CDR1 TSWWSYY and CDR2 QGS. This CDR3 comprises 21 residues. Trimming removed 9 bases at V and 0 bases at J, with 35 bases between. Here the CDR3 DNA reads TGTGCTCTCGGGACCCTCCGGCCCCTACTCGAGGGGATGGGGTACACCGATAAACTCATCTTT. The encoded protein is CALGTLRPLLEGMGYTDKLIF.

This clone was counted between two and nine times. The amino acid sequence in TCRdb belongs to a much larger clone and departs from this DNA's translation at residue 15, likely a sequencing read error; the sequence shown is translated from the DNA. This chain connects TRDV1 to TRDJ1, with TRDD2 identical over 7 bases. TCRdb does not report a J gene; here it was assigned by matching the DNA to germline references. V gave up 4 bases and J gave up 1 base; unmatched junction bases: 24. This CDR3 has 21 residues. Germline-derived CDR1 and CDR2 are TSWWSYY and QGS. CDR3 DNA sequence: TGTGCTCTTGGGGCCCCCTTCCTGACCGGGTCTGAGAGACGTCGCACCGATAAACTCATCTTT. It encodes CALGAPFLTGSERRRTDKLIF.

This clone was detected a few times. This DNA's translation differs at residue 14 from TCRdb's protein, which comes from a much larger clone; a read error is likely, and the protein shown is translated from the DNA. The chain uses TRDV2 and TRDJ1, with 13 bases that match TRDD3. Matching the DNA to germline supplied the J gene, which TCRdb does not give. The CDR3 length is 21 residues. The V and J ends lost 1 base and 0 bases, in that order; junction bases with no gene match: 16. Germline V lookup: CDR1 GEAIGNYY, CDR2 EKD. CDR3 protein: CACDTAYWGIRDTSYTDKLIF. The CDR3 region has the DNA TGTGCCTGTGACACGGCGTACTGGGGGATACGCGATACCTCATACACCGATAAACTCATCTTT.

This clone was detected only a few times. A read error likely explains why the TCRdb protein, taken from a much larger clone, differs from this DNA's translation at residue 11; the protein shown is translated from the DNA. This sequence joins TRDV1 and TRDJ1; TRDD3 might be the D (9 bases). The CDR3 loop spans 21 amino acids. Germline V gene lookup returns CDR1 TSWWSYY and CDR2 QGS. The CDR3 region has the DNA TGTGCTCTTGGGGAACCGGTGCTTCCTACTGCACTGGGGGAATCGCCGCATAAGCTCATCTTT. This sequence encodes CALGEPVLPTALGESPHKLIF.

This clone was seen a handful of times. A far larger clone is one nucleotide away, so this likely arose from a read error. Other nucleotide sequences in the sample specify the same CDR3. The chain employs TRDV1 and TRDJ1; 13 bases are shared with TRDD3. Germline V lookup: CDR1 TSWWSYY, CDR2 QGS. The CDR3 is 21 amino acids. J gave up 0 bases and V 3 bases, and 16 bases lay outside the gene matches. The CDR3 reads CALGDLDGTGGYVIYTDKLIF. The CDR3 DNA reads as TGTGCTCTTGGGGATCTGGACGGTACTGGGGGATACGTCATTTACACCGATAAACTCATCTTT.

This clone was seen at least ten times. CDR3 in DNA: TGTGCTCTTGGGGAACACTCCTACAGTTTAAAATGGGGGGTACGGCGGGGCGATAAACTCATCTTT. It codes for CALGEHSYSLKWGVRRGDKLIF. The chain joins TRDV1 to TRDJ1; D may be TRDD2 or TRDD3 (6 bases each). As TCRdb names no J gene, one was assigned here on the basis of a DNA match to germline. There are 22 residues in the CDR3. With 1 base removed from V and 4 bases from J, the gap between germline ends came to 34 bases. From germline, CDR1 is TSWWSYY and CDR2 QGS.

Comments on this clone: The protein that TCRdb holds for this DNA derives from a much larger clone and differs from the translated DNA at residue 7, which likely indicates a read error; the protein shown here is translated from the DNA. The chain employs TRDV2 and TRDJ1, with 7 bases aligning to TRDD3. The J gene, missing from TCRdb, was assigned here through DNA to germline matching. The CDR3 is made up of 16 amino acids. Germline V gene data show CDR1 as GEAIGNYY and CDR2 as EKD. Unmatched junction bases numbered 15, after V lost 4 bases and J lost 5 bases. The DNA of the CDR3 is TGTGCCTGTGAACCTGCGGTCAAATGGGGGAGAGATAAACTCATCTTT. This sequence encodes CACEPAVKWGRDKLIF.

Worth noting for this clone: TCRdb lists the protein of a much larger clone for this DNA, which differs at residue 19, so this is likely a read error; the protein given here is translated from the DNA itself. J is TRDJ1 and V is TRDV2; the match to TRDD3 covers 12 bases. TCRdb records no J gene; here it was assigned by comparing the DNA to germline. The CDR3 contains 22 residues. Germline CDR1 is GEAIGNYY and CDR2 is EKD. This CDR3 is CACDTPDSGPLGDTPDTDELIF. The CDR3 DNA follows: TGTGCCTGTGACACCCCCGATTCAGGCCCACTGGGGGATACTCCGGACACCGATGAACTCATCTTT.